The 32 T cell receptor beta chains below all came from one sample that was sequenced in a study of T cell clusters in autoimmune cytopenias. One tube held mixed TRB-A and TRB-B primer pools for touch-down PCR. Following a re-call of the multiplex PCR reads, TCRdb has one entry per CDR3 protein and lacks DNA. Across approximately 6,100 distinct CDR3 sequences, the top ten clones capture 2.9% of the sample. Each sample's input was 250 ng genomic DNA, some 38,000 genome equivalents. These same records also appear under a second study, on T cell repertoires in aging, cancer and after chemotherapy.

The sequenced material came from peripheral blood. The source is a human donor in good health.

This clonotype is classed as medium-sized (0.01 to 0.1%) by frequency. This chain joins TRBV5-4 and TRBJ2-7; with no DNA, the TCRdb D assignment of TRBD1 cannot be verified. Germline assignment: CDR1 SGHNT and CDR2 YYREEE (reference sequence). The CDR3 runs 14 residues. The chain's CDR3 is CASSPGRETYEQYF.

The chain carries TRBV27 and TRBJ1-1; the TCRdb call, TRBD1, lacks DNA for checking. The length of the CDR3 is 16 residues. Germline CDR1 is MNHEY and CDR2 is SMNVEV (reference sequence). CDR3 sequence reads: CASTRRTGGTNTEAFF.

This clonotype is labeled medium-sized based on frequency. The CDR3 loop is CASSLLANTDTQYF. The chain links TRBV5-5 to TRBJ2-3. This CDR3 spans 14 amino acids. CDR1 is SGHKS, CDR2 YYEKEE, per germline (reference sequence).

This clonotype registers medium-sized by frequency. CDR3 protein: CATIRDGRVGDTQYF. The chain links TRBV15 to TRBJ2-3; TCRdb reports TRBD2, a call that lacks DNA to check it against. The germline CDR1 and CDR2 sequences are LNHNV and YYDKDF (reference sequence). The CDR3 totals 15 residues. The full variable domain, in which reference TRBV15 and TRBJ2-3 provide the parts outside the CDR3, is DAMVIQNPRYQVTQFGKPVTLSCSQTLNHNVMYWYQQKSSQAPKLLFHYYDKDFNNEADTPDNFQSRRPNTSFCFLDIRSPGLGDTAMYLCATIRDGRVGDTQYFGPGTRLTVL.

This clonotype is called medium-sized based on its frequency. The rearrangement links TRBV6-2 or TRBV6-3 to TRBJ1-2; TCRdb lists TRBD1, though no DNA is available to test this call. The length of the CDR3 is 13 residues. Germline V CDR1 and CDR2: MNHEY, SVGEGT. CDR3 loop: CASSPTEEYGYTF.

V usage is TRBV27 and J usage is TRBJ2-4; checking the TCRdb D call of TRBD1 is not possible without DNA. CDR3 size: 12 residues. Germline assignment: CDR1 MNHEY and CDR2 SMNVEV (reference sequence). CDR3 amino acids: CASSRGDNIQYF.

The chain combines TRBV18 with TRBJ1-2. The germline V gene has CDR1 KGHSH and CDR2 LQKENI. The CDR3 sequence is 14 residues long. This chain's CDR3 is CASSPGRDSSGYTF. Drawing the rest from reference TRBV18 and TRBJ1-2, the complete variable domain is NAGVMQNPRHLVRRRGQEARLRCSPMKGHSHVYWYRQLPEEGLKFMVYLQKENIIDESGMPKERFSAEFPKEGPSILRIQQVVRGDSAAYFCASSPGRDSSGYTFGSGTRLTVV.

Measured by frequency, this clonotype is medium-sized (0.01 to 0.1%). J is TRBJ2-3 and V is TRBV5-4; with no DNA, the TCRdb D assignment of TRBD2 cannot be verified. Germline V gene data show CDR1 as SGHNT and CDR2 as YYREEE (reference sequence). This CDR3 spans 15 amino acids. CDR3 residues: CASSRTSGSTDTQYF.

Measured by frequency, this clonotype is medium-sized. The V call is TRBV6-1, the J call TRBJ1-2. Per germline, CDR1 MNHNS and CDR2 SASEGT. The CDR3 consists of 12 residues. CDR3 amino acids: CASSDEGYGYTF.

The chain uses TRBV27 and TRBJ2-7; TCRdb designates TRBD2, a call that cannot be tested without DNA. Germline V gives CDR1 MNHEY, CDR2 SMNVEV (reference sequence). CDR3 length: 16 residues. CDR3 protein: CASSLSGSVTFYEQYF.

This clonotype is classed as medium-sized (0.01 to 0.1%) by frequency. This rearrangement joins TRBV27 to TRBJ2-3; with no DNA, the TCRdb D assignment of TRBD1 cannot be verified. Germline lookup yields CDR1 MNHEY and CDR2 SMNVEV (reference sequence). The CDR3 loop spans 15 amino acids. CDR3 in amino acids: CASSRTGGDYDTQYF.

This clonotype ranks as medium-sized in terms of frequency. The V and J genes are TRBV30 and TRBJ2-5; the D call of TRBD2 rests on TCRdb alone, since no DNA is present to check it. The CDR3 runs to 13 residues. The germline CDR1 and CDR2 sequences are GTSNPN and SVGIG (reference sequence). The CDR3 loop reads CAWGAGNTETQYF.

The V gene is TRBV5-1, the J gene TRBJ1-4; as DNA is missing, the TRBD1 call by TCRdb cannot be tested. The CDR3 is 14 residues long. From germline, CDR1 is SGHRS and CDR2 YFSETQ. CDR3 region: CASSPDRGSEKLFF.

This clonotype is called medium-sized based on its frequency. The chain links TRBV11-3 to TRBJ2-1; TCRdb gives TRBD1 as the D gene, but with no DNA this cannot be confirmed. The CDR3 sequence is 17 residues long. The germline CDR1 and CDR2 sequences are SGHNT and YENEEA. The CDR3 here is CASSLLSGGSSYNEQFF.

CDR3 sequence: CASSLFAVSPSTDTQYF. The chain is built from TRBV27 and TRBJ2-3. This CDR3 has 17 residues. Germline CDR1 MNHEY, CDR2 SMNVEV (reference sequence).

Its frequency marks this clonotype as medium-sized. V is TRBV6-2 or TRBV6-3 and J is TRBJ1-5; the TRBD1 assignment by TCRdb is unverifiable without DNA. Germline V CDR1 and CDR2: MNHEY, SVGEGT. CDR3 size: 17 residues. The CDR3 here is CASSYISGHPRSQPQHF.

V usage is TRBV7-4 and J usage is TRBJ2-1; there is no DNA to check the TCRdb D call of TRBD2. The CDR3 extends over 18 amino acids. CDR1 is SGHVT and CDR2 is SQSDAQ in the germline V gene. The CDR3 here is CASSRKRPLAGAYNEQFF.

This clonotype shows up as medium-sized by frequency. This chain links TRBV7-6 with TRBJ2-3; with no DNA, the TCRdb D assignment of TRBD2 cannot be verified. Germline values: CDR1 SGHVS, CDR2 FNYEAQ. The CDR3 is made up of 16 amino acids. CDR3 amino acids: CASSLSGGWGTDTQYF.

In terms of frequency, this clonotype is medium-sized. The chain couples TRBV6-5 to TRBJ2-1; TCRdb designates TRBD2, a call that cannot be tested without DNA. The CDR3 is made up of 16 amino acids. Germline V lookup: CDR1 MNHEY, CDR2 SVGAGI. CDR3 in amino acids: CASSSQTSGGAREQFF.

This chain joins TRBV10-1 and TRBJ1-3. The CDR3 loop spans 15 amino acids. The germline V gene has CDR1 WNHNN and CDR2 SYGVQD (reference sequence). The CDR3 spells CASPAGPGTGNTIYF.

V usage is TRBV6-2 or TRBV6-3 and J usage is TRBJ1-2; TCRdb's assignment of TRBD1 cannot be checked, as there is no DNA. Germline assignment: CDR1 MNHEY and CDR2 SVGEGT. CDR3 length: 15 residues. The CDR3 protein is CASGGEGRLVYGYTF.

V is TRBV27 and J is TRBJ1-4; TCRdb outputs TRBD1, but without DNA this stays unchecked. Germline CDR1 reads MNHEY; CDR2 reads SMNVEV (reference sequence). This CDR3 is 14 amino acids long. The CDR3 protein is CASRPTGANEKLFF.

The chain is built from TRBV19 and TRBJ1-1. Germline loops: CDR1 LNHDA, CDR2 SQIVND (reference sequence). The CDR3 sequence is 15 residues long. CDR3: CASSGIRVQNTEAFF.

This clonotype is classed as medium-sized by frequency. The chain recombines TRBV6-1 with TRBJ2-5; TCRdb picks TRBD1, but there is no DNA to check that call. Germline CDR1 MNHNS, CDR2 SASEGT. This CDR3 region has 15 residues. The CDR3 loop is CASSEATGGHETQYF.

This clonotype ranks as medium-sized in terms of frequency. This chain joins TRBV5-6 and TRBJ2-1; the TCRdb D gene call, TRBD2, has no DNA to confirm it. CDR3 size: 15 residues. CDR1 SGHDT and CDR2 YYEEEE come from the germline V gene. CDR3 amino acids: CASSILAGGGNEQFF.

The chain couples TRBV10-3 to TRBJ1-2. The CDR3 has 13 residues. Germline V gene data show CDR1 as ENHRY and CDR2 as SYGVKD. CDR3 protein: CAISDDVNYGYTF.

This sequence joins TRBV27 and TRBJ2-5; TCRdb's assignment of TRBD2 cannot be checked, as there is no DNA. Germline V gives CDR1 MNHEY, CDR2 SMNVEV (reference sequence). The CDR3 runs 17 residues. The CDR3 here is CASSFIFVGGGAETQYF.

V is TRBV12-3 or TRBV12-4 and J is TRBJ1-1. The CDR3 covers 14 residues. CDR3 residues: CASRKGPMNTEAFF.

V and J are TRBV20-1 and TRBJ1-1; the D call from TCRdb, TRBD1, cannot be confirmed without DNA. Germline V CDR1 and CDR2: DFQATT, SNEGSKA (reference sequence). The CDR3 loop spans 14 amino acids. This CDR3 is CSARGDRLNTEAFF.

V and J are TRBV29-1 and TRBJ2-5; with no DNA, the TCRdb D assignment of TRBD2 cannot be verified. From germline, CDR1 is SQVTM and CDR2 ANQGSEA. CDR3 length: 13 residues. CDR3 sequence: CSVLAGAKETQYF.

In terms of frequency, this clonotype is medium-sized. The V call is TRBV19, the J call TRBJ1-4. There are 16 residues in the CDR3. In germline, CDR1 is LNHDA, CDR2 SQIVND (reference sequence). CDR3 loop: CASSIEAVPTNEKLFF.

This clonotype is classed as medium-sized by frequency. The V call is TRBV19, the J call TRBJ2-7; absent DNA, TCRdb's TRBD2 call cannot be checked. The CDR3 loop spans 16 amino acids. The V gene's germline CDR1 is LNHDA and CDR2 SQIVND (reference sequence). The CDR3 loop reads CASKALAAGAGYEQYF.